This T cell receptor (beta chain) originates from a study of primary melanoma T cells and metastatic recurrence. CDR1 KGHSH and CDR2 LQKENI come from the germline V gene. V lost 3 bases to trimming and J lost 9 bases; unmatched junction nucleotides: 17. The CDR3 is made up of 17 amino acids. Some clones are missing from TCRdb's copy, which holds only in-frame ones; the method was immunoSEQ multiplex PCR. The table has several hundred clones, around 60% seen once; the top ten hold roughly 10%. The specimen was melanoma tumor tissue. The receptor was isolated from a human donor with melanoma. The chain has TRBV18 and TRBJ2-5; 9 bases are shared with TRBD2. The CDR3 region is CASSPSSPVAGVTPQYF. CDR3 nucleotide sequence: TGTGCCAGCTCACCGAGTAGTCCGGTAGCGGGAGTGACGCCCCAGTACTTC.